These 9 T cell receptor beta chains were sequenced from one sample in a study of response to subunit inactivated influenza vaccine. TCRdb passed the RT-PCR reads through MiXCR, listing each CDR3 protein once. The sample includes 400,000 to 550,000 distinct CDR3 sequences, roughly 25% seen only once; the top ten take over 1.5%. Sequences were derived from CD4+ T cells sorted from PBMCs, sampled about 5 days after vaccination. These receptors originate from a man aged 50 to 60 who received an inactivated influenza vaccine.

This clonotype turned up a few times. This chain connects TRBV20-1 to TRBJ2-2; TRBD1 agrees at 9 bases. There are 13 residues in the CDR3. J gave up 5 bases and V 4 bases, and 2 bases lay outside the gene matches. The germline V gene encodes CDR1 DFQATT and CDR2 SNEGSKA (reference sequence). CDR3 sequence: CSATGQGTGELFF. DNA of the CDR3: TGCAGTGCTACTGGACAGGGGACCGGGGAGCTGTTTTTT.

This chain links TRBV11-2 with TRBJ2-1, with a possible D match to TRBD2 (5 bases). The CDR3 sequence is 17 residues long. Trimming cost V 4 bases and J 6 bases, with 22 bases left between them. Germline lookup yields CDR1 SGHAT and CDR2 FQNNGV. For the CDR3, the DNA is TGTGCCAGCAGCTCTCCCCGGGGAAGCGTATTCGTCAATGAGCAGTTCTTC. Protein product: CASSSPRGSVFVNEQFF.

This clonotype appeared many times. The J gene is TRBJ2-5, the V gene TRBV20-1; D remains ambiguous. Germline assignment: CDR1 DFQATT and CDR2 SNEGSKA (reference sequence). The CDR3 consists of 16 residues. Trimming took off 0 bases at V and 2 bases at J, with 16 bases between the two ends. The DNA for the CDR3 is TGCAGTGCTAGAGATTCTCGGCTGACAACACAAGAGACCCAGTACTTC. This codes for CSARDSRLTTQETQYF.

This clonotype was found a few times. The chain has TRBV10-3 and TRBJ1-1; D uncertain. V gave up 2 bases and J gave up 10 bases, with 11 bases separating them. This CDR3 region has 12 residues. Looked up from germline, CDR1 is ENHRY and CDR2 is SYGVKD. CDR3 nucleotides: TGTGCCATCAGTGAGCGTCCGGGAGGAGCTTTCTTT. Translation: CAISERPGGAFF.

The rearrangement links TRBV27 to TRBJ2-1, with 11 positions matching TRBD2. Trimming took 6 bases from V and 6 from J; bases not matched to a gene: 4. The CDR3 spans 14 residues. Looked up from germline, CDR1 is MNHEY and CDR2 is SMNVEV (reference sequence). For the CDR3, the DNA is TGTGCCAGCAGGACTAGCGGGACTCTCAATGAGCAGTTCTTC. Protein sequence: CASRTSGTLNEQFF.

CDR3 bases: TGTGCCAGCAGTTACTCATGGCAGTCGAACACTGAAGCTTTCTTT. Encoded protein: CASSYSWQSNTEAFF. The chain joins TRBV6-5 to TRBJ1-1; D ambiguous. The CDR3 spans 15 residues. V gave up 0 bases and J gave up 1 base, with 9 bases separating them. Germline V gene sequence: CDR1 MNHEY, CDR2 SVGAGI.

V usage is TRBV20-1 and J usage is TRBJ2-7; D unresolved. Per the germline V gene, CDR1 is DFQATT and CDR2 is SNEGSKA (reference sequence). This CDR3 spans 14 amino acids. Deletions cut 7 bases from V and 4 bases from J, with 20 bases between. For the CDR3, the DNA is TGCAGTGTCACGTCGGCGGTAGCACCGTACGAGCAGTACTTC. It translates to CSVTSAVAPYEQYF.

This clonotype was seen more than once but under ten times. This chain links TRBV29-1 with TRBJ1-2; no definite D call. V was trimmed by 4 bases and J by 7 bases, leaving 16 bases between them. CDR3 size: 13 residues. CDR1 is SQVTM and CDR2 is ANQGSEA in the germline V gene. CDR3 DNA sequence: TGCAGCGTTGGCGAAGGAGATAGGGCTGGCTACACCTTC. Amino acids: CSVGEGDRAGYTF.

This clonotype was detected only a few times. The chain employs TRBV29-1 and TRBJ1-5; TRBD1 agrees at 9 bases. Per germline, CDR1 SQVTM and CDR2 ANQGSEA. The CDR3 loop spans 14 amino acids. V lost 6 bases and J lost 5; bases outside the gene matches: 8. CDR3 DNA sequence: TGCAGCGTCACCGAGGGGACAGGGCATCAGCCCCAGCATTTT. It encodes CSVTEGTGHQPQHF. The full variable domain, with the rest looked up from reference TRBV29-1 and TRBJ1-5, is SAVISQKPSRDICQRGTSLTIQCQVDSQVTMMFWYRQQPGQSLTLIATANQGSEATYESGFVIDKFPISRPNLTFSTLTVSNMSPEDSSIYLCSVTEGTGHQPQHFGDGTRLSIL.